These 32 T cell receptor beta chains were sequenced from one sample in a study of cytomegalovirus exposure and HLA in healthy donors. PCR was performed using 60 Vbeta and 13 Jbeta primers. Produced via immunoSEQ multiplex PCR; TCRdb's table is partial and in-frame only. Of 120,000 to 150,000 clones in the sample, 64% were seen once. Sequenced: PBMCs. Every receptor here comes from a woman aged 30 to 39 in good health and CMV-seropositive.

The gene calls are TRBV7-9 and TRBJ2-5; 7 nucleotides align to TRBD1. The DNA end is a closer match to TRBJ2-7, so the J assignment may be wrong. Germline loops: CDR1 SEHNR, CDR2 FQNEAQ (reference sequence). The CDR3 sequence is 15 residues long. The CDR3 here is CASSAGPAGGYEQYF. DNA for the CDR3: TGTGCCAGCAGCGCCGGCCCGGCAGGGGGCTACGAGCAGTACTTC.

The genes are TRBV7-2 and TRBJ2-3; no definite D call. Trimming stripped 5 bases from V and 4 bases from J, with 13 bases between. The germline gives CDR1 SGHTA, CDR2 FQGNSA. The CDR3 has 14 residues. CDR3 residues: CASSPLMQADTQYF. The CDR3 DNA is TGTGCCAGCAGCCCCCTTATGCAGGCAGATACGCAGTATTTT. Variable domain in full (rest from reference TRBV7-2 and TRBJ2-3): GAGVSQSPSNKVTEKGKDVELRCDPISGHTALYWYRQSLGQGLEFLIYFQGNSAPDKSGLPSDRFSAERTGGSVSTLTIQRTQQEDSAVYLCASSPLMQADTQYFGPGTRLTVL.

A few counts support this clone. The chain couples TRBV5-4 to TRBJ1-6; 9 nucleotides line up with TRBD1. The CDR3 consists of 14 residues. V lost 4 bases and J lost 7; bases outside the gene matches: 3. Germline V lookup: CDR1 SGHNT, CDR2 YYREEE (reference sequence). CDR3 in DNA: TGTGCCAGCAGCACAGGGGGCGCGAATTCACCCCTCCACTTT. It encodes CASSTGGANSPLHF.

This clone was found a few times. The rearrangement links TRBV4-1 to TRBJ1-3; D is ambiguous. Germline values: CDR1 MGHRA, CDR2 YSYEKL. The CDR3 totals 13 residues. The V gene lost 4 bases and the J gene lost 0 bases, with 4 bases spanning the gap. In DNA form, the CDR3 reads TGCGCCAGCAGCCCGAGCTCTGGAAACACCATATATTTT. Protein product: CASSPSSGNTIYF.

CDR3 bases: TGCGCCAGCAGCTTGGCCGGGACAGGGGGCTATGGCTACACCTTC. Its translation: CASSLAGTGGYGYTF. The V and J genes are TRBV5-1 and TRBJ1-2; TRBD1 agrees at 11 bases. The CDR3 runs 15 residues. Trimming at V came to 0 bases and at J to 4 bases, leaving 2 bases not matched to a gene. In germline, CDR1 is SGHRS, CDR2 YFSETQ.

This sequence joins TRBV5-6 and TRBJ1-5; D is possibly TRBD1 (6 bases). The CDR3 contains 18 residues. The germline V and J ends were trimmed by 0 bases and 0 bases, with 16 bases remaining between them. Per the germline V gene, CDR1 is SGHDT and CDR2 is YYEEEE. CDR3 sequence reads: CASSLGGGQEPSNQPQHF. CDR3 sequence (DNA): TGTGCCAGCAGCTTGGGGGGGGGCCAGGAGCCTAGCAATCAGCCCCAGCATTTT.

V is TRBV14 and J is TRBJ2-1; 9 nucleotides match TRBD2. Germline V gene data show CDR1 as SGHDN and CDR2 as FVKESK. CDR3 length: 19 amino acids. J was trimmed by 7 bases and V by 0 bases; bases with no gene match: 16. The CDR3 region has the DNA TGTGCCAGCAGCCAAGAAGGAGTAATAGCGGGAGATCCCCGTAATGAGCAGTTCTTC. Amino acids: CASSQEGVIAGDPRNEQFF.

The V call is TRBV2, the J call TRBJ1-1; maybe TRBD1 (5 bases). Trimming removed 6 bases at V and 4 bases at J, with 15 bases between. The CDR3 has 14 residues. Germline assignment: CDR1 SNHLY and CDR2 FYNNEI. DNA for the CDR3: TGTGCCAGCAGCGACAACGGAGGGGTCACTGAAGCTTTCTTT. This sequence encodes CASSDNGGVTEAFF.

The V gene is TRBV4-1, the J gene TRBJ2-6, with 9 positions matching TRBD2. This CDR3 has 21 amino acids. V trimming: 1 base; J trimming: 3 bases; junction bases outside the gene matches: 16. Germline assignment: CDR1 MGHRA and CDR2 YSYEKL. The CDR3 sequence is CASSQVYPLLAGAGGANVLTF. CDR3 DNA: TGCGCCAGCAGCCAAGTATACCCCTTATTAGCGGGAGCGGGTGGGGCCAACGTCCTGACTTTC.

Details on this clone: At one of its ends the junction is not consistent with the germline gene, which may arise from a read error. This specimen includes other DNA sequences encoding the same CDR3. The genes are TRBV7-7 and TRBJ1-1; unclear D gene. In germline, CDR1 is SSHAT, CDR2 FNYEAQ (reference sequence). The CDR3 spans 13 residues. CDR3 nucleotide sequence: TGTGCTAGCAGCCGAACCGCGCGGTCTGAAGCTTTCTTT. Its protein product is CASSRTARSEAFF.

V is TRBV7-9 and J is TRBJ2-2, with a possible D match to TRBD2 (5 bases). Germline CDR1 SEHNR, CDR2 FQNEAQ (reference sequence). The CDR3 runs 14 residues. V was trimmed by 4 bases and J by 2 bases, leaving 8 bases between them. The CDR3 DNA is TGTGCCAGCAGCTCGGACTCAAACACCGGGGAGCTGTTTTTT. This sequence encodes CASSSDSNTGELFF.

This clone was detected a few times. The chain recombines TRBV13 with TRBJ1-2, with D possibly TRBD1 on 6 matching bases. The CDR3 has 18 amino acids. The V gene lost 5 bases and the J gene lost 0 bases, with 22 bases spanning the gap. Germline V gene sequence: CDR1 PRHDT, CDR2 FYEKMQ (reference sequence). The CDR3 DNA follows: TGTGCCAGCAGCCCCGACATTGGGGGCCGAGGGGCTAACTATGGCTACACCTTC. Protein sequence: CASSPDIGGRGANYGYTF.

The chain employs TRBV2 and TRBJ2-5, with 7 bases identical to TRBD1. The CDR3 consists of 14 residues. The germline V gene has CDR1 SNHLY and CDR2 FYNNEI. Germline trimming cut 3 bases from V and 5 bases from J; bases unmatched to any gene: 6. The CDR3 sequence is CASSDRGPEETQYF. CDR3 in DNA: TGTGCCAGCAGTGATAGGGGGCCGGAGGAGACCCAGTACTTC.

The chain couples TRBV5-6 to TRBJ1-1, with 8 bases matching TRBD1. This CDR3 has 16 residues. V lost 6 bases to trimming and J lost 0 bases; unmatched junction nucleotides: 10. Germline-derived CDR1 and CDR2 are SGHDT and YYEEEE. In nucleotides, the CDR3 is TGTGCCAGCACGGGGACAGGAGCACCGATGAACACTGAAGCTTTCTTT. It encodes CASTGTGAPMNTEAFF. The full variable domain, in which reference TRBV5-6 and TRBJ1-1 provide the parts outside the CDR3, is DAGVTQSPTHLIKTRGQQVTLRCSPKSGHDTVSWYQQALGQGPQFIFQYYEEEERQRGNFPDRFSGHQFPNYSSELNVNALLLGDSALYLCASTGTGAPMNTEAFFGQGTRLTVV.

V usage is TRBV5-6 and J usage is TRBJ1-4, with 12 bases identical to TRBD1. CDR1 and CDR2 from the germline V gene are SGHDT and YYEEEE. CDR3 length: 15 amino acids. The V segment lost 3 bases and the J segment 10 bases; nucleotides outside the gene matches: 7. The CDR3 is CASSWGTGGLRKLFF. CDR3 in DNA: TGTGCCAGCAGCTGGGGGACAGGGGGCTTGAGAAAACTGTTTTTT.

This clone was seen a single time. The chain uses TRBV7-3 and TRBJ2-5; 7 bases agree with TRBD2. The ends lost 5 bases at V and 5 bases at J; junction bases unmatched: 5. The germline V gene has CDR1 SGHTA and CDR2 FQGTGA. There are 13 residues in the CDR3. CDR3 amino acids: CASSRGGGETQYF. CDR3 coding DNA: TGTGCCAGCAGCCGCGGGGGAGGGGAGACCCAGTACTTC.

V usage is TRBV2 and J usage is TRBJ1-2; unclear D gene. Trimming cost V 4 bases and J 2 bases, with 8 bases left between them. The CDR3 length is 13 residues. From germline, CDR1 is SNHLY and CDR2 FYNNEI. The CDR3 bases are TGTGCCAGCAGTGTCCAGGAAAACTATGGCTACACCTTC. Its protein product is CASSVQENYGYTF.

A single count supports this clone. V is TRBV7-9 and J is TRBJ2-7; maybe TRBD1 (6 bases). The V end lost 1 base, the J end lost 6 bases, and 10 bases lay between the germline ends. CDR3 length equals 13 residues. Germline assignment: CDR1 SEHNR and CDR2 FQNEAQ (reference sequence). CDR3 loop: CASSLGAGVEQYF. The CDR3 DNA reads TGTGCCAGCAGCTTAGGGGCAGGGGTCGAGCAGTACTTC.

CDR3 bases: TGTGCCATCAGTGAGTCCACCCGGACAGGGGGCAGGTTGACGCAGTATTTT. Translated: CAISESTRTGGRLTQYF. The J gene is TRBJ2-3, the V gene TRBV10-3; 11 bases are shared with TRBD1. The trim removed 0 bases at V and 9 bases at J, leaving 11 bases unmatched. The CDR3 contains 17 residues. Germline V gene data show CDR1 as ENHRY and CDR2 as SYGVKD.

The CDR3 DNA reads TGTGCCACCAGAGCCATAACAGAAGTGGTTTTCGAGCAGTACTTC. Amino acid sequence: CATRAITEVVFEQYF. The chain uses TRBV15 and TRBJ2-7; D call uncertain. V lost 6 bases and J 6 bases, leaving 21 bases between the germline ends. Germline values: CDR1 LNHNV, CDR2 YYDKDF (reference sequence). The CDR3 loop spans 15 amino acids.

The chain joins TRBV2 to TRBJ1-1, with a possible D match to TRBD1 (5 bases). Trimming removed 6 bases at V and 6 bases at J, with 20 bases between. This CDR3 comprises 15 residues. Looked up from germline, CDR1 is SNHLY and CDR2 is FYNNEI. CDR3 coding DNA: TGTGCCAGCAGAAAGGAGACAGTAAGGTCCCCTGAAGCTTTCTTT. Translating it yields CASRKETVRSPEAFF.

The rearrangement uses TRBV5-1 and TRBJ1-2, with 7 bases that match TRBD1. This CDR3 is built from 16 residues. With 4 bases clipped from V and 4 bases from J, the junction kept 13 bases outside the gene matches. Germline V gives CDR1 SGHRS, CDR2 YFSETQ. The CDR3 nucleotides read TGCGCCAGCAGCGGGTTTGAAACGGGACAGATCTATGGCTACACCTTC. Translation: CASSGFETGQIYGYTF.

This clone was seen only once. The chain combines TRBV5-6 with TRBJ2-5, with 10 positions matching TRBD2. CDR3 length equals 13 residues. CDR1 and CDR2 from the germline V gene are SGHDT and YYEEEE. After removal of 6 bases from V and 3 bases from J, the junction contained 2 bases not matched to a gene. This CDR3 reads CASISGGEETQYF. CDR3 coding DNA: TGTGCCAGCATCAGCGGGGGGGAAGAGACCCAGTACTTC.

This chain links TRBV29-1 with TRBJ2-2; 9 bases line up with TRBD1. Germline V gene data show CDR1 as SQVTM and CDR2 as ANQGSEA. With V trimmed by 7 bases and J by 2 bases, 5 bases remained unmatched. The CDR3 is made up of 14 amino acids. In nucleotides, the CDR3 is TGCAGCGGCGGACAGGGGCCTAACACCGGGGAGCTGTTTTTT. It yields the protein CSGGQGPNTGELFF.

This clone has only a few counts. CDR3 DNA: TGCAGCGTCGGCCCCGGAGCGGGAGAGGCAGATACGCAGTATTTT. Its translation is CSVGPGAGEADTQYF. V gene TRBV29-1 combines with J gene TRBJ2-3, with 8 positions matching TRBD2. This CDR3 is built from 15 residues. Germline CDR1 is SQVTM and CDR2 is ANQGSEA. After removal of 6 bases from V and 4 bases from J, the junction contained 12 bases not matched to a gene.

V and J are TRBV7-8 and TRBJ2-1, with 9 bases that match TRBD2. The CDR3 length is 13 residues. V was clipped by 3 bases and J by 15 bases; unmatched bases: 9. The germline CDR1 and CDR2 sequences are SGHVS and FQNEAQ. CDR3 DNA sequence: TGTGCCAGCAGCTTGTCGACGCGGGAGGGCCGGTTCTTC. Residues: CASSLSTREGRFF. The variable domain in full, with the rest retrieved from reference TRBV7-8 and TRBJ2-1, is GAGVSQSPRYKVAKRGQDVALRCDPISGHVSLFWYQQALGQGPEFLTYFQNEAQLDKSGLPSDRFFAERPEGSVSTLKIQRTQQEDSAVYLCASSLSTREGRFFGPGTRLTVL.

This rearrangement joins TRBV10-1 to TRBJ2-4; the D is unclear. CDR1 and CDR2 from the germline V gene are WNHNN and SYGVQD (reference sequence). Trimming removed 3 bases from V and 8 bases from J, with 14 bases in between. This CDR3 spans 14 amino acids. This CDR3 is CASSDPLRRDIQYF. In nucleotides, the CDR3 is TGCGCCAGCAGTGATCCGCTCCGCCGGGACATTCAGTACTTC.

The chain employs TRBV11-2 and TRBJ1-2; TRBD1 is a possible D gene (5 bases). The CDR3 is 15 residues long. CDR1 and CDR2 from the germline V gene are SGHAT and FQNNGV. Trimming took off 4 bases at V and 6 bases at J, with 18 bases between the two ends. The CDR3 region is CASSYIGAGLHGYTF. The CDR3 coding sequence is TGTGCCAGCAGCTATATAGGGGCAGGGTTACATGGCTACACCTTC.

This clone has more than one count but fewer than ten. The chain couples TRBV28 to TRBJ1-2; TRBD1 might be the D (5 bases). V was trimmed by 5 bases and J by 2 bases, leaving 12 bases between them. This CDR3 contains 14 residues. CDR1 MDHEN and CDR2 SYDVKM come from the germline V gene. CDR3 sequence: CASSMTPGNYGYTF. In DNA, the CDR3 is TGTGCCAGCAGTATGACCCCAGGGAACTATGGCTACACCTTC.

The chain couples TRBV15 to TRBJ2-7; D call uncertain. Germline values: CDR1 LNHNV, CDR2 YYDKDF (reference sequence). The CDR3 runs 14 residues. Trimming cost V 0 bases and J 1 base, with 7 bases left between them. CDR3 coding DNA: TGTGCCACCAGCAGAGATAGTGAGTCCTACGAGCAGTACTTC. Amino acid sequence: CATSRDSESYEQYF.

The chain uses TRBV6-6 and TRBJ2-2, with TRBD2 matching over 7 bases. Unmatched junction bases numbered 9, after V lost 6 bases and J lost 5 bases. The CDR3 runs 15 residues. Germline CDR1 is MNHNY and CDR2 is SVGAGI (reference sequence). CDR3 nucleotide sequence: TGTGCCAGCAGGCTAAGAAGCGGGAAAACCGGGGAGCTGTTTTTT. Its translation: CASRLRSGKTGELFF.

The V and J genes are TRBV30 and TRBJ1-5, with TRBD1 matching 7 bases. Germline loops: CDR1 GTSNPN, CDR2 SVGIG (reference sequence). This CDR3 is 14 amino acids long. The trim removed 0 bases at V and 7 bases at J, leaving 6 bases unmatched. CDR3 nucleotides: TGTGCCTGGAGTGTACAGGGGAGTTACCAGCCCCAGCATTTT. Translated, it gives CAWSVQGSYQPQHF.